Here is one T cell receptor beta chain with its context. Authors' processing steps: Amplification of reference gene primers was used by the study to estimate nucleated cell counts. Assay used: immunoSEQ multiplex PCR; TCRdb lists only in-frame clones, some missing. D and trimming were read from the DNA, whereas the V and J calls and clone size are those reported in that table. Among about 67,000 clones listed, roughly nine tenths were seen once. This sample was included in a study of blood T cell repertoires in COVID-19. The wider study: T cells, B-cell-depleted T cells, or PBMCs supplied cDNA or gDNA.

This CDR3 has 16 amino acids. Germline V gene data show CDR1 as SGHTA and CDR2 as FQGNSA. The V segment lost 5 bases and the J segment 2 bases; nucleotides outside the gene matches: 10. The sequenced sample was peripheral blood. This chain uses TRBV7-2 with TRBJ2-7, with TRBD2 identical over 9 bases. This clonotype was sampled from a woman aged 80 or over with acute or convalescent COVID-19. CDR3 nucleotide sequence: TGTGCCAGCAGCCTCGCCGGGACTAGCAACCCCTACGAGCAGTACTTC. Its translation is CASSLAGTSNPYEQYF.